This T cell receptor beta chain was sequenced in a study of blood T cells in healthy people across ages. Study outcomes and limitations: PBMCs that were unsorted prevented a conclusive naive versus antigen-experienced comparison.

Details on this clonotype: The antigen remains unidentified.

The germline V gene has CDR1 MNHEY and CDR2 SVGEGT. The ends were cut back, 5 bases at V and 2 bases at J, with 13 bases in the middle. The CDR3 is 15 residues long. The authors ran a second PCR of about 6 to 11 cycles using a sample-barcoded 5' primer and a J-beta primer mix. Every cDNA was tagged by a template-switch adaptor with 12 random nucleotides. TCRdb used MiXCR to reprocess the 5' RACE reads, holding one entry per CDR3 protein. The data contain hundreds of thousands of distinct CDR3 sequences, approximately 40% of them singletons. The receptor was isolated from a man at least 80 years old in good health. What was sequenced was blood. This sequence joins TRBV6-2 or TRBV6-3 and TRBJ1-5; D gene ambiguous. The CDR3 region is CASSRTVGGNQPQHF. The CDR3 DNA reads TGTGCCAGCAGTCGGACCGTGGGAGGCAATCAGCCCCAGCATTTT.